A selection of T cell receptor beta chains follows, all from one sample in a study of T cells in localized non-small cell lung cancer. Clones were sequenced by immunoSEQ multiplex PCR, and TCRdb holds only the in-frame ones, with some missing. The sample consists of about 74,000 clones, approximately 84% of them appearing once. The sample here was peripheral blood, taken before any cancer treatment. The source is a female donor of 60 years or more with stage I lung adenocarcinoma. CDR3s include the opening cysteine and the closing phenylalanine or tryptophan. The order of the fields is D gene, V gene, J gene, clone size, CDR3 protein, CDR3 DNA. A D gene is named only where the DNA matches it firmly. Only some rows state a clone size, as once, few, many or a class for expanded clones.

TRBD2	TRBV5-5	TRBJ2-1	-	CASSLGTSNEQFF	TGTGCCAGCAGCTTGGGGACTAGCAATGAGCAGTTCTTC
-	TRBV11-3	TRBJ1-1	-	CASSSRRLMNTEAFF	TGTGCCAGCAGCTCGAGGAGACTCATGAACACTGAAGCTTTCTTT
-	TRBV5-6	TRBJ2-7	-	CASSLNGGKGEQYF	TGTGCCAGCAGCTTGAACGGAGGGAAAGGCGAGCAGTACTTC
-	TRBV7-2	TRBJ1-2	-	CASSLAAGEGYGYTF	TGTGCCAGCAGCTTAGCGGCAGGGGAAGGGTATGGCTACACCTTC
TRBD1	TRBV2	TRBJ2-4	-	CASSPGQGNIQYF	TGTGCCAGCAGCCCGGGACAGGGAAACATTCAGTACTTC
-	TRBV18	TRBJ1-1	-	CASSPGVTGNTEAFF	TGTGCCAGCTCACCAGGAGTGACAGGGAACACTGAAGCTTTCTTT
-	TRBV5-1	TRBJ1-4	-	CASTPLGSTNEKLFF	TGCGCCAGCACCCCGCTTGGATCAACTAATGAAAAACTGTTTTTT
-	TRBV5-5	TRBJ2-7	few	CASSWMGGTYEQYF	TGTGCCAGCAGCTGGATGGGGGGAACCTACGAGCAGTACTTC
TRBD2	TRBV2	TRBJ2-2	-	CASSRLALNTGELFF	TGTGCCAGCTCCAGACTAGCGCTGAACACCGGGGAGCTGTTTTTT
TRBD1	TRBV6-6	TRBJ2-1	once	CASSYGQELYNEQFF	TGTGCCAGCAGTTACGGACAGGAGCTTTACAATGAGCAGTTCTTC
TRBD2	TRBV14	TRBJ2-3	-	CASSTLGRGRAGGPISQYF	TGTGCCAGCAGCACCTTAGGCCGGGGCCGCGCGGGGGGGCCTATTTCGCAGTATTTT
-	TRBV6-5	TRBJ1-5	-	CASRGGFEQPQHF	TGTGCCAGCCGAGGGGGGTTCGAGCAGCCCCAGCATTTT
-	TRBV5-1	TRBJ2-7	-	CASSLAVYSSEQYF	TGCGCCAGCAGCTTGGCAGTGTACAGCAGCGAGCAGTACTTC
-	TRBV5-8	TRBJ2-7	once	CASSLHSAKESYEQYF	TGTGCCAGCAGCTTGCATTCGGCGAAAGAGTCCTACGAGCAGTACTTC
TRBD1	TRBV15	TRBJ1-1	-	CATSRDWGQFYTEAFF	TGTGCCACCAGCAGAGACTGGGGACAGTTTTACACTGAAGCTTTCTTT
-	TRBV6-1	TRBJ1-2	-	CASSEGVDGYTF	TGTGCCAGCAGTGAAGGGGTAGATGGCTACACCTTC
-	TRBV7-9	TRBJ1-1	-	CASSPVGRLNTEAFF	TGTGCCAGCAGCCCAGTAGGACGGTTGAACACTGAAGCTTTCTTT
TRBD2	TRBV7-3	TRBJ2-1	-	CASSWLAGSYNEQFF	TGTGCCAGCAGCTGGCTAGCGGGATCCTACAATGAGCAGTTCTTC
-	TRBV19	TRBJ1-5	-	CASSTPSLTSVPPSNQPQHF	TGTGCCAGTAGTACCCCGTCTCTCACATCGGTCCCCCCTAGCAATCAGCCCCAGCATTTT
-	TRBV27	TRBJ1-6	-	CASRFAYNSPLHF	TGTGCCAGCAGGTTCGCCTATAATTCACCCCTCCACTTT
-	TRBV9	TRBJ2-3	-	CASSVTGDGTDTQYF	TGTGCCAGCAGCGTAACGGGGGACGGCACAGATACGCAGTATTTT
-	TRBV11-2	TRBJ1-1	once	CASSAGWGTEAFF	TGTGCCAGCAGCGCAGGATGGGGGACCGAAGCTTTCTTT
-	TRBV18	TRBJ1-2	few	CASSPGYLNHGYTF	TGTGCCAGCTCACCCGGCTACCTCAACCATGGCTACACCTTC
-	TRBV18	TRBJ1-1	-	CASSSYSVLSTEAFF	TGTGCCAGCTCATCCTACTCAGTGTTATCCACTGAAGCTTTCTTT
TRBD2	TRBV11-2	TRBJ2-5	-	CASSLTGGILETQYF	TGTGCCAGCAGCTTAACCGGGGGGATCTTAGAGACCCAGTACTTC
TRBD2	TRBV5-1	TRBJ2-3	-	CASNPGLAIPDTQYF	TGCGCCAGCAATCCGGGACTAGCTATCCCAGATACGCAGTATTTT
-	TRBV4-3	TRBJ1-2	-	CASSQDSNSYGYTF	TGCGCCAGCAGCCAAGATTCCAACAGCTATGGCTACACCTTC
-	TRBV11-2	TRBJ1-1	-	CASSLGPGKTEAFF	TGTGCCAGCAGCTTAGGTCCAGGGAAGACTGAAGCTTTCTTT
TRBD1	TRBV28	TRBJ1-2	-	CASSGAGQGIVGGYTF	TGTGCCAGCAGTGGAGCGGGACAGGGGATCGTGGGAGGCTACACCTTC
-	TRBV11-3	TRBJ2-1	-	CASSPRDGNNEQFF	TGTGCCAGCAGCCCAAGGGACGGTAACAATGAGCAGTTCTTC
-	TRBV12-5	TRBJ1-2	few	CASGYRDSYGYTF	TGTGCTAGTGGCTACAGGGATTCCTATGGCTACACCTTC